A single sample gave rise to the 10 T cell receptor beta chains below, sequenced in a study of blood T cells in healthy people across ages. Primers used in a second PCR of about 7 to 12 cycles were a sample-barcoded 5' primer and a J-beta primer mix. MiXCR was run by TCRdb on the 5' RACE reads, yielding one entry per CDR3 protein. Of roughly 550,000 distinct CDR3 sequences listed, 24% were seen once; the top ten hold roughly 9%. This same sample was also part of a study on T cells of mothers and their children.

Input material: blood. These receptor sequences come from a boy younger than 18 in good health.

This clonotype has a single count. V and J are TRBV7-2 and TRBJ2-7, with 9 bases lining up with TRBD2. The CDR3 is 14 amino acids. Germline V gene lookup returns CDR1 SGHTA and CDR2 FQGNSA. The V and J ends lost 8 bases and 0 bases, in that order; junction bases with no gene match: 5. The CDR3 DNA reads TGTGCCAGCCCCGATAGCGGGAGCTCCTACGAGCAGTACTTC. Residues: CASPDSGSSYEQYF. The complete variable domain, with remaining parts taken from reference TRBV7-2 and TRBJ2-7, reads GAGVSQSPSNKVTEKGKDVELRCDPISGHTALYWYRQSLGQGLEFLIYFQGNSAPDKSGLPSDRFSAERTGGSVSTLTIQRTQQEDSAVYLCASPDSGSSYEQYFGPGTRLTVT.

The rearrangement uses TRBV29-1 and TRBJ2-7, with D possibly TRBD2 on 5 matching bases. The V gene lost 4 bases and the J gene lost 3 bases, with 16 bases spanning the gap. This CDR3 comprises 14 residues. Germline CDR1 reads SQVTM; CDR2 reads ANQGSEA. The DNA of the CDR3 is TGCAGCGTTGGAGCCGTAGGACTGCACTACGAGCAGTACTTC. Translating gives CSVGAVGLHYEQYF.

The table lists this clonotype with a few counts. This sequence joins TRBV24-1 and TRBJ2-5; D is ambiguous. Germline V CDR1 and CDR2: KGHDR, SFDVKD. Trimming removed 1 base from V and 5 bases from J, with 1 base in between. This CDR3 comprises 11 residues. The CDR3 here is CATSDFETQYF. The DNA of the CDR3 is TGTGCCACCAGTGATTTTGAGACCCAGTACTTC.

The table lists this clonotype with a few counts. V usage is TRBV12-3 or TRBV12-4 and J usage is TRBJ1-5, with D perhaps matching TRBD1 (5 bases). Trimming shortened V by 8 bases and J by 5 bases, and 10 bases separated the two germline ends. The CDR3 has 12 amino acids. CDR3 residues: CASQGGYQPQHF. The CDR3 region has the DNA TGTGCCAGCCAGGGAGGATATCAGCCCCAGCATTTT.

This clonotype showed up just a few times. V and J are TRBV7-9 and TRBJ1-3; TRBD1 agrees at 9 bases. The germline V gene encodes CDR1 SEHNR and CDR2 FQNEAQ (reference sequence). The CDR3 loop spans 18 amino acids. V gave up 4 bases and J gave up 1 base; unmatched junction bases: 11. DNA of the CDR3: TGTGCCAGCAGCTCGGCGGTCTGGGACAGGGAGTCTGGAAACACCATATATTTT. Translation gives CASSSAVWDRESGNTIYF.

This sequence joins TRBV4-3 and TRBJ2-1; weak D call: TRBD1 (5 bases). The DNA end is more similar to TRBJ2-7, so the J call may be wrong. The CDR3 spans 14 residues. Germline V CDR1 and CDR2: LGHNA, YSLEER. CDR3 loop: CASSQVTVSHEQYF. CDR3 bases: TGCGCCAGCAGCCAAGTGACAGTCAGCCACGAGCAGTACTTC.

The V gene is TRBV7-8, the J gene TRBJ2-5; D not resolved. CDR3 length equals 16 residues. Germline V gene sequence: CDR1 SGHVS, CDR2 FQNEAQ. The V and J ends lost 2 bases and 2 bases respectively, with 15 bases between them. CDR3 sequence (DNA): TGTGCCAGCAGCTTATGGCGAGGCCTAAAGCAAGAGACCCAGTACTTC. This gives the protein CASSLWRGLKQETQYF. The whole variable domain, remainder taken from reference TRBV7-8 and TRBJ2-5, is GAGVSQSPRYKVAKRGQDVALRCDPISGHVSLFWYQQALGQGPEFLTYFQNEAQLDKSGLPSDRFFAERPEGSVSTLKIQRTQQEDSAVYLCASSLWRGLKQETQYFGPGTRLLVL.

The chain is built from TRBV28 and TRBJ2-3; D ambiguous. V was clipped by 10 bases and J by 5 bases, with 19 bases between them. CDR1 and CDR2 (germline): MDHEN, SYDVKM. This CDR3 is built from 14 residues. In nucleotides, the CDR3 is TGTGCCACCTCCTCGAGAGCAATAGTAGATACGCAGTATTTT. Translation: CATSSRAIVDTQYF.

Here the CDR3 reads CASSADELGEQYF. CDR3 nucleotides: TGTGCCAGCAGCGCCGACGAGCTCGGAGAGCAGTACTTC. The chain employs TRBV9 and TRBJ2-7; D remains unclear. V was clipped by 3 bases and J by 7 bases, with 14 bases between them. CDR1 SGDLS and CDR2 YYNGEE come from the germline V gene. The CDR3 loop spans 13 amino acids.

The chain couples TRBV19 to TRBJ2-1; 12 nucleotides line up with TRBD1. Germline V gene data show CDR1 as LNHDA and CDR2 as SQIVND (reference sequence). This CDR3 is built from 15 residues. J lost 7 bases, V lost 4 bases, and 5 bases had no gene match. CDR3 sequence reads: CASSTGTGGWNEQFF. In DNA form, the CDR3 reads TGTGCCAGTAGTACAGGGACAGGGGGCTGGAATGAGCAGTTCTTC.